Below, 23 T cell receptor beta chains from the same sample are listed, as sequenced in a study of tumor-infiltrating lymphocytes in primary liver carcinoma. RNA isolated from unsorted whole blood supplied the blood RNA, with germline DNA also extracted. A primer in the constant region served to generate TCR beta cDNA from roughly 520 ng of total RNA. Amplification in three nested multiplex PCR rounds with slightly modified ARM-PCR gave rise to TCR beta libraries. The opening two PCR rounds, approximately 10 cycles each, paired TRBV1-TRBV30 forward primers with a C-beta reverse primer. TCRdb called the multiplex PCR reads again in MiXCR, with one record for every CDR3 protein. This table holds about 180,000 distinct CDR3 sequences, around 60% found once. The sequencing input was peripheral blood. Receptors were obtained from a man aged 35-49 years with primary liver carcinoma and hepatitis B virus infection.

The table lists this clonotype with a count of one. Just one base apart from a much larger clone, this may be a read error. This chain links TRBV12-3 or TRBV12-4 with TRBJ2-5; 8 bases are a match to TRBD2. CDR3 length: 13 residues. CDR3 in amino acids: CDSLVAGQETQYF. The CDR3 nucleotides read TGTGACAGCCTGGTAGCGGGGCAAGAGACCCAGTACTTC.

This clonotype was detected only once. The junction does not match germline at one end; this may be a read error. The chain combines TRBV4-1 with TRBJ2-1; the D is unclear. CDR1 is MGHRA, CDR2 YSYEKL, per germline. This CDR3 region has 17 residues. This CDR3 reads CASSQARNVRSYNEQLF. The CDR3 coding sequence is TGCGCCAGCAGCCAAGCGCGGAACGTCAGGAGCTACAATGAGCAGCTCTTC.

This clonotype was counted ten times or more. V and J are TRBV11-3 and TRBJ2-3; TRBD1 matches at 7 bases. CDR3 length: 14 amino acids. Trimming removed 5 bases from V and 1 base from J; junction bases left unmatched: 3. CDR1 is SGHNT, CDR2 YENEEA, per germline. Here the CDR3 reads CASSPGTGTDTQYF. The CDR3 bases are TGTGCCAGCAGCCCCGGGACAGGCACAGATACGCAGTATTTT.

The chain carries TRBV29-1 and TRBJ2-1, with D perhaps assigned TRBD1 or TRBD2 (5 bases each). The V end lost 2 bases, the J end lost 4 bases, and 21 bases lay between the germline ends. Germline V gene lookup returns CDR1 SQVTM and CDR2 ANQGSEA. The CDR3 runs 17 residues. CDR3 protein: CSVESLEGEWGYNEQFF. The CDR3 nucleotides read TGCAGCGTTGAATCCCTAGAGGGAGAGTGGGGGTACAATGAGCAGTTCTTC.

This clonotype was seen once. Being one base from a much bigger clone, this may be a read error. The rearrangement joins TRBV11-1 to TRBJ2-1, with 9 positions matching TRBD2. Germline lookup yields CDR1 SGHAT and CDR2 FQDESV (reference sequence). The CDR3 length is 13 residues. The CDR3 DNA reads TGTGCCAGCAGCGAGGGACTAGCTGGGATACGGCTCTTC. As protein: CASSEGLAGIRLF.

This chain connects TRBV12-3 or TRBV12-4 to TRBJ2-3; tentatively, D is TRBD1 or TRBD2 (5 bases each). The CDR3 sequence is 14 residues long. V shed 3 bases and J shed 8 bases, with 15 bases lying between them. The CDR3 DNA is TGTGCCAGCAGTTTTCTCGGTGGGACCGGTACGCAGTATTTT. This gives the protein CASSFLGGTGTQYF.

About this clonotype itself: A read error may be the cause here, since a much bigger clone is one base away. Because the CDR3 is missing its conserved closing phenylalanine or tryptophan, this is likely a read error. The chain has TRBV11-3 and TRBJ2-7; D remains ambiguous. V lost 1 base and J 7 bases, leaving 11 bases between the germline ends. The CDR3 extends over 13 amino acids. Germline V gene data show CDR1 as SGHNT and CDR2 as YENEEA. CDR3 residues: CASSLGPLREQYL. DNA for the CDR3: TGTGCCAGCAGCTTAGGTCCGCTGAGGGAGCAGTACCTC.

Points on this clonotype: The conserved final phenylalanine or tryptophan is absent from the CDR3, which likely points to a read error. It is unclear where the CDR3 begins or ends on the DNA, so no DNA is shown, and the CDR3 is as TCRdb lists it. The chain recombines TRBV21-1 with TRBJ2-1; the DNA was not compared with TRBD2, the D call given in the table. TRBV21-1 is a listed pseudogene. The CDR3 numbers 15 amino acids, ends counted. CDR3 sequence: CASNKKAGGSNEQFL.

V usage is TRBV24-1 and J usage is TRBJ2-1; no reliable D call. Trimming took off 0 bases at V and 4 bases at J, with 12 bases between the two ends. This CDR3 spans 16 amino acids. In germline, CDR1 is KGHDR, CDR2 SFDVKD. CDR3 bases: TGTGCCACCAGTGATTTGGGCAAGCCCACATACAATGAGCAGTTCTTC. This sequence encodes CATSDLGKPTYNEQFF.

The chain uses TRBV6-6 and TRBJ2-1; no clear D. Germline assignment: CDR1 MNHNY and CDR2 SVGAGI (reference sequence). V was pared by 2 bases and J by 4 bases, with 9 bases between. This CDR3 contains 14 residues. CDR3: CASSYLESYNEQFF. CDR3 nucleotides: TGTGCCAGCAGTTACCTAGAATCGTACAATGAGCAGTTCTTC.

The V and J genes are TRBV21-1 and TRBJ2-7; the D call TRBD2 from the table was never checked on the DNA. TRBV21-1 is a pseudogene. There are 14 residues in the CDR3. Written as DNA, the CDR3 is TGTGCCAGCAGTAGACTAGCGGGCCACTATGAGCAGTACTTC. It yields the protein CASSRLAGHYEQYF.

This clonotype was detected only once. The junction departs from germline at one end; a sequencing error may be responsible. V usage is TRBV11-1 and J usage is TRBJ2-1; 7 bases match TRBD1. The V gene's germline CDR1 is SGHAT and CDR2 FQDESV (reference sequence). This CDR3 has 15 residues. The CDR3 loop is CASSPTGSGYNEQFF. CDR3 nucleotides: TGTGCAAGCAGCCCGACAGGGTCGGGCTACAATGAGCAATTCTTC.

This clonotype was observed a single time. Given a much more abundant clone one base away, this may be a read error. This chain connects TRBV7-9 to TRBJ1-2; no definite D call. The CDR3 totals 12 residues. Germline CDR1 and CDR2: SEHNR and FQNEAQ (reference sequence). CDR3: CASSLERDGHTF. The CDR3 DNA follows: TGTGCCAGCAGCTTAGAACGGGATGGCCACACCTTC.

With respect to this clonotype: This may come from a read error, since a much larger clone is one base off. The chain uses TRBV12-3 or TRBV12-4 and TRBJ1-5, with D maybe TRBD1 (5 bases). The V gene lost 0 bases and the J gene lost 15 bases, with 12 bases spanning the gap. The CDR3 has 12 amino acids. CDR3 DNA: TGTGCCAGCAGTTTAGCGGCGGGGGTCCGGCATTTT. It yields the protein CASSLAAGVRHF.

On this clonotype: The junction differs from germline at one of its ends, possibly a read error. V usage is TRBV14 and J usage is TRBJ2-1; no clear D. The CDR3 is 12 amino acids. Germline assignment: CDR1 SGHDN and CDR2 FVKESK. DNA for the CDR3: TGTGCCAGCAACCGGAACTACAATGAGCACTTCTTC. Translation gives CASNRNYNEHFF.

This clonotype was found many times. The V call is TRBV12-3 or TRBV12-4, the J call TRBJ1-3, with D unclear. This CDR3 comprises 14 residues. The V and J ends lost 6 bases and 0 bases respectively, with 9 bases between them. This chain's CDR3 is CASSDGNSGNTIYF. Here the CDR3 DNA reads TGTGCCAGCAGCGACGGAAACTCTGGAAACACCATATATTTT.

With regard to this clonotype: This sequence may be a read error, since a much larger clone differs from it by one base. The chain employs TRBV6-2 or TRBV6-3 and TRBJ1-5; the D gene is possibly TRBD1 (5 bases). CDR3 length equals 13 residues. The V gene's germline CDR1 is MNHEY and CDR2 SVGEGT. V lost 6 bases, J lost 6 bases, and 12 bases lay in between. CDR3 nucleotide sequence: TGTGCCAGCAGCCAGGGACGGAGTCAGCCCCAGCATTTT. Translating gives CASSQGRSQPQHF.

J is TRBJ2-7 and V is TRBV14, with TRBD2 matching 11 bases. With 2 bases clipped from V and 2 bases from J, the junction kept 2 bases outside the gene matches. The V gene's germline CDR1 is SGHDN and CDR2 FVKESK. The CDR3 loop spans 15 amino acids. In DNA form, the CDR3 reads TGTGCCAGCAGCCAAACTAGCGGGAGTCCCTACGAGCAGTACTTC. Residues: CASSQTSGSPYEQYF.

As DNA, the CDR3 is TGTGCCAGCAACTTGGATATCGTACTAGCGATGGGTGTGCAGTTCTTC. This translates into CASNLDIVLAMGVQFF. V is TRBV11-2 and J is TRBJ2-1; 7 bases fit TRBD2. The CDR3 consists of 16 residues. In germline, CDR1 is SGHAT, CDR2 FQNNGV. V was pared by 7 bases and J by 12 bases, with 21 bases of the junction left unmatched.

The chain uses TRBV29-1 and TRBJ2-3, with D possibly matching TRBD1 (5 bases). This CDR3 has 13 amino acids. Trimming took 1 base from V and 3 from J, leaving 8 bases between them. The V gene's germline CDR1 is SQVTM and CDR2 ANQGSEA. The CDR3 reads CSVEGGWTDTQYF. The CDR3 coding sequence is TGCAGCGTTGAAGGGGGCTGGACAGATACGCAGTATTTT.

In regard to this clonotype: The junction departs from the called germline gene at one end, perhaps through a read error. The chain joins TRBV6-1 to TRBJ1-2, with a possible D match to TRBD1 (6 bases). Looked up from germline, CDR1 is MNHNS and CDR2 is SASEGT. The CDR3 has 16 amino acids. The DNA of the CDR3 is TGTGCCAGCAGTGAAATTCTACAGGGTTTGGACTATGGCTACGCCTTC. Amino acids: CASSEILQGLDYGYAF.

The chain links TRBV10-1 to TRBJ2-7, with D possibly being TRBD1 (5 bases). This CDR3 comprises 15 residues. The germline V gene has CDR1 WNHNN and CDR2 SYGVQD (reference sequence). V lost 1 base to trimming and J lost 2 bases, with 12 bases between them. The CDR3 nucleotides are TGCGCCAGCAGTGAGTTCAGGGATCGCGCCTACGAGCAGTACTTC. Its protein product is CASSEFRDRAYEQYF.

Turning to this clonotype: A read error may be the cause here, since a much bigger clone is one base away. J is TRBJ1-3 and V is TRBV11-2, with 9 bases lining up with TRBD1. This CDR3 has 15 amino acids. The germline gives CDR1 SGHAT, CDR2 FQNNGV. The CDR3 is CAISSFTGGQNTIYF. In DNA, the CDR3 is TGTGCCATCAGCTCGTTCACAGGGGGCCAAAACACCATATATTTT.